This entry features one T cell receptor (beta chain) sequence. Its specificity is not known. This entry belongs to a study of cytomegalovirus exposure and HLA in healthy donors. General study results and limits: Links to common viral pathogens appeared, in a later analysis, for several of the most significant clusters. When presence/absence was analysed, sequencing depth was taken to be roughly uniform across donors.

V shed 5 bases, J shed 5 bases, and the junction held 6 bases outside the gene matches. In germline, CDR1 is MNHNS, CDR2 SASEGT. The CDR3 totals 15 residues. PCR was performed using 60 Vbeta and 13 Jbeta primers. Here immunoSEQ multiplex PCR was the method, and the copy in TCRdb shows in-frame clones only, minus some. The sample holds about 200,000 clones, 70% seen once. Sequencing input: PBMCs. The J gene is TRBJ1-4, the V gene TRBV6-1, with 9 bases matching TRBD1. This clonotype originated in a man between 35 and 55 years old in good health and CMV-seropositive. CDR3 region: CASSLDDRGNEKLFF. DNA of the CDR3: TGTGCCAGCAGTCTGGACGACAGGGGGAATGAAAAACTGTTTTTT.